This T cell receptor beta chain emerged from a study of tissue T cells after allogeneic stem cell transplantation. Overall study findings and caveats: Tissue-detected TCR repertoire was only partly captured by blood and spleen T cells. Anatomically similar tissues had similar TCR repertoires within each patient. Motif-based clustering found tissue-specific repertoire signatures shared across patients, though few clones were shared.

In this sample, this clone turned up once. Its matching antigen is unknown. Any gene name here is a mouse gene name. The read stops 1 residue short of the end of the CDR3; the missing end is completed from the germline J gene. Germline CDR1 is NNHDY and CDR2 is SYVADS. J was trimmed by 4 bases and V by 6 bases; bases with no gene match: 6. This CDR3 region has 14 residues. The sample's time point: mouse harvest day 7 after allogeneic transplant. Tail vein injection delivered 10^7 T-cell-depleted bone marrow cells and 10^6 splenic CD5+ T cells. Mice had MHC-mismatched B6 into BALB/c GVHD, sampled day 7 or 14. Profiled with immunoSEQ multiplex PCR; TCRdb holds only in-frame clones, not every one. The sample comprises some 6,600 clones, roughly 45% of which are singletons, and approximately 8% rests with the top ten.

The sample taken for sequencing was lymph node tissue. This chain links TRBV13-3 with TRBJ1-3; 8 bases match TRBD1. The sequence was collected from a female BALB/c mouse given C57BL/6 T cells with graft-versus-host disease after an allogeneic hematopoietic cell transplant. Here the CDR3 reads CASTQGARGNTLYF. The CDR3 DNA, read in part, is TGTGCCAGCACTCAGGGGGCGCGAGGAAATACGCTCTAT.